Sequencing of this T cell receptor beta chain was carried out in a study of T cell responses to AZD1222 COVID-19 vaccine. About this clone: Its target is not known.

The CDR3 runs 14 residues. V was shortened by 1 base and J by 5 bases, with 10 bases between the two germline ends. CDR1 and CDR2 from the germline V gene are KGHDR and SFDVKD. This table comes from immunoSEQ multiplex PCR, and its TCRdb copy is limited to in-frame clones, with some not included. The table includes about 150,000 clones, more than 85% detected once. Study-level points and caveats: Spike-wide vaccine-associated CD4 TCRs dominated at 160-218 and 743-854. The donors showed a predominance of white British ancestry and of females, with possible underestimation of clonal diversity. The breadth and depth of Spike-specific TCRs increased once two AZD1222 doses had been given. Nearly half of spike-specific TCRs reportedly target variant regions that are unmutated in the B.1.351 and B.1.1.7 variants.

The TCR originated in an adult who received the AZD1222 COVID-19 vaccine. V and J are TRBV24-1 and TRBJ2-5, with D maybe TRBD1 (6 bases). The sample in question was peripheral blood, obtained 28 days after the second AZD1222 dose. The chain's CDR3 is CATSDLGGWETQYF. The CDR3, as DNA: TGTGCCACCAGTGATTTAGGGGGTTGGGAGACCCAGTACTTC.